These 23 T cell receptor beta chains share one sample of origin, sequenced in a study of T and B cells in COVID-19 patients. Each TRB amplification used roughly 250-550 ng of genomic DNA from blood. BIOMED2 TRB-A/B primer pools were used in multiplex TRB PCR. TCRdb re-analysed the multiplex PCR reads in MiXCR, keeping a single row per CDR3 protein. The profile shows over 10,000 distinct CDR3 sequences, roughly 30% of them singletons. Sequencing was done on a sample of blood. The receptors shown here come from a human donor who had recovered from COVID-19.

The rearrangement uses TRBV11-3 and TRBJ2-7; a possible D gene is TRBD2 (5 bases). This CDR3 spans 14 amino acids. Germline CDR1 is SGHNT and CDR2 is YENEEA. Trimming left V 4 bases short and J 5 bases short, with 15 bases between. The CDR3 loop reads CASSSREGPHEQYF. The DNA for the CDR3 is TGTGCCAGCAGCTCCCGAGAGGGCCCACACGAGCAGTACTTC.

V and J are TRBV12-3 or TRBV12-4 and TRBJ2-3; tentatively, D is TRBD2 (5 bases). Trimming stripped 3 bases from V and 2 bases from J, with 6 bases between. The CDR3 totals 13 residues. The CDR3 DNA reads as TGTGCCAGCAGTTTCGGACTCACAGATACGCAGTATTTT. It codes for CASSFGLTDTQYF.

This clonotype came up many times. This chain links TRBV27 with TRBJ2-1; the D gene could be TRBD1 or TRBD2 (5 bases each). The V end was cut by 5 bases, the J end by 6 bases, with 14 bases between. The CDR3 runs to 14 residues. Germline loops: CDR1 MNHEY, CDR2 SMNVEV (reference sequence). CDR3 sequence: CASSPGTRVNEQFF. The CDR3 nucleotides are TGTGCCAGCAGTCCCGGGACCCGGGTCAATGAGCAGTTCTTC.

By proportion, this clonotype is medium-sized. The V call is TRBV14, the J call TRBJ2-2; weak D call: TRBD2 (5 bases). Germline CDR1 SGHDN, CDR2 FVKESK. The V gene lost 3 bases and the J gene lost 7 bases, with 12 bases spanning the gap. The CDR3 is 14 residues long. CDR3 protein: CASSQLQAGGELFF. In DNA form, the CDR3 reads TGTGCCAGCAGCCAGCTCCAGGCGGGCGGGGAGCTGTTTTTT.

This clonotype was found many times. The CDR3 here is CASSLSGGNPGANVLTF. The CDR3 region has the DNA TGTGCCAGCAGTTTATCGGGGGGTAATCCTGGGGCCAACGTCCTGACTTTC. The chain joins TRBV27 to TRBJ2-6; possible D gene TRBD2, 6 bases. V was clipped by 0 bases and J by 2 bases, with 11 bases between them. CDR1 and CDR2 (germline): MNHEY, SMNVEV (reference sequence). The CDR3 totals 17 residues.

As concerns this clonotype: The junction shows a germline mismatch at one end, possibly a read error. J is TRBJ2-7 and V is TRBV6-5; TRBD2 matches at 12 bases. CDR1 and CDR2 from the germline V gene are MNHEY and SVGAGI. The CDR3 is 16 amino acids. The CDR3 nucleotides read TGTGCCATCAGTGAGCCGACTAGCGGGAGTCCCTACGAGCAGTACTTC. Its protein is CAISEPTSGSPYEQYF.

CDR3 in amino acids: CASSLGMLAGGPDTQYF. The CDR3 DNA reads as TGTGCCAGTAGTTTGGGGATGCTAGCGGGAGGGCCAGATACGCAGTATTTT. The chain has TRBV19 and TRBJ2-3; 12 bases are a match to TRBD2. This CDR3 spans 17 amino acids. V was clipped by 5 bases and J by 4 bases; unmatched bases: 10. CDR1 is LNHDA, CDR2 SQIVND, per germline (reference sequence).

The V and J genes are TRBV27 and TRBJ2-5; D is undetermined. The CDR3 has 16 residues. Germline-derived CDR1 and CDR2 are MNHEY and SMNVEV (reference sequence). V shed 0 bases and J shed 5 bases, with 16 bases lying between them. The CDR3 region is CASSLSIVTKHETQYF. DNA of the CDR3: TGTGCCAGCAGTTTATCAATAGTAACAAAACATGAGACCCAGTACTTC.

This clonotype was counted ten times or more. The J gene is TRBJ2-5, the V gene TRBV18; D ambiguous. The germline CDR1 and CDR2 sequences are KGHSH and LQKENI. The CDR3 extends over 12 amino acids. V was pared by 3 bases and J by 0 bases, with 2 bases between. CDR3 loop: CASSPYQETQYF. The CDR3 DNA is TGTGCCAGCTCACCGTACCAAGAGACCCAGTACTTC.

V and J are TRBV18 and TRBJ2-4; no clear D. This CDR3 comprises 15 residues. Per the germline V gene, CDR1 is KGHSH and CDR2 is LQKENI. V lost 5 bases, J lost 0 bases, and 11 bases lay in between. The CDR3 reads CASSYIEPAKNIQYF. In DNA, the CDR3 is TGTGCCAGCTCATATATCGAGCCAGCCAAAAACATTCAGTACTTC.

The genes are TRBV7-2 and TRBJ2-5; maybe TRBD2 (6 bases). V dropped 1 base and J dropped 1 base, with 7 bases sitting between them. Germline V gene data show CDR1 as SGHTA and CDR2 as FQGNSA. The CDR3 is 14 residues long. CDR3 coding DNA: TGTGCCAGCAGCTTAGGTAGCGGCCAAGAGACCCAGTACTTC. Translation gives CASSLGSGQETQYF.

This clonotype came up a few times. A read error may account for a junction end that differs from germline. V and J are TRBV27 and TRBJ2-1, with D possibly matching TRBD2 (6 bases). CDR1 MNHEY and CDR2 SMNVEV come from the germline V gene (reference sequence). CDR3 length: 13 residues. CDR3 in amino acids: CASSETSPLEQFF. In DNA, the CDR3 is TGCGCCAGCAGTGAAACTAGCCCTCTTGAGCAGTTCTTC.

There are a few counts of this clonotype. One junction end disagrees with the germline gene, perhaps due to a read error. CDR3 amino acids: CAGSMGSNQPQHF. CDR3 nucleotides: TGTGCCGGTAGTATGGGTAGCAATCAGCCCCAGCATTTT. The chain recombines TRBV19 with TRBJ1-5; D remains ambiguous. The CDR3 runs to 13 residues. Germline V lookup: CDR1 LNHDA, CDR2 SQIVND (reference sequence).

This clonotype was counted at least ten times. The chain couples TRBV27 to TRBJ2-1, with TRBD2 matching 7 bases. The length of the CDR3 is 15 residues. V shed 8 bases and J 4 bases; nucleotides not matched to a gene: 11. CDR1 and CDR2 (germline): MNHEY, SMNVEV (reference sequence). The CDR3 reads CASLSPASGYNEQFF. The CDR3, as DNA: TGTGCCAGCTTATCCCCCGCTAGCGGATACAATGAGCAGTTCTTC.

This clonotype is medium-sized by share. The chain uses TRBV15 and TRBJ2-7; 8 bases line up with TRBD2. Germline V gives CDR1 LNHNV, CDR2 YYDKDF (reference sequence). The CDR3 has 14 residues. V was pared by 6 bases and J by 2 bases, with 6 bases of the junction left unmatched. CDR3 DNA sequence: TGTGCCACCAGGGAAGCGGGAGTCCCCTACGAGCAGTACGTC. Residues: CATREAGVPYEQYV.

The gene calls are TRBV6-2 or TRBV6-3 and TRBJ1-2; D unresolved. V was cut by 4 bases and J by 5 bases, with 11 bases left in between. The CDR3 runs to 13 residues. The V gene's germline CDR1 is MNHEY and CDR2 SVGEGT. The CDR3 coding sequence is TGTGCCAGCAGTTCCCGTAGAGGATATGGCTACACCTTC. It specifies CASSSRRGYGYTF.

The chain carries TRBV7-9 and TRBJ1-4; TRBD1 matches 9 bases. V was clipped by 5 bases and J by 8 bases; unmatched bases: 6. CDR1 SEHNR and CDR2 FQNEAQ come from the germline V gene (reference sequence). CDR3 size: 14 residues. The CDR3 DNA reads TGTGCCAGCAGCCTTGGACAGGGGTGGGAAAAACTGTTTTTT. Protein sequence: CASSLGQGWEKLFF.

Judged by abundance, this clonotype is medium-sized. V gene TRBV6-5 combines with J gene TRBJ2-1; 7 bases align to TRBD1. The CDR3 has 14 amino acids. V gave up 2 bases and J gave up 6 bases; unmatched junction bases: 4. Germline V gene sequence: CDR1 MNHEY, CDR2 SVGAGI. CDR3 nucleotides: TGTGCCAGCAGTTACCGGGACAGCCGCAATGAGCAGTTCTTC. Its translation: CASSYRDSRNEQFF.

The J gene is TRBJ2-6, the V gene TRBV12-3 or TRBV12-4, with 7 positions matching TRBD1. Trimming cost V 5 bases and J 0 bases; bases outside gene matches: 10. The CDR3 covers 18 residues. CDR3 coding DNA: TGTGCCAGCAGTCCACCGGGACAGCCTTACTCTGGGGCCAACGTCCTGACTTTC. It is translated as CASSPPGQPYSGANVLTF.

The chain combines TRBV11-1 with TRBJ2-3; 7 nucleotides agree with TRBD2. The CDR3 covers 15 residues. Germline-derived CDR1 and CDR2 are SGHAT and FQDESV (reference sequence). Trimming took 4 bases from V and 4 from J; bases not matched to a gene: 8. The CDR3 loop is CASSSPGLVPDTQYF. The DNA for the CDR3 is TGTGCCAGCAGCTCACCCGGACTAGTTCCAGATACGCAGTATTTT.

The rearrangement links TRBV27 to TRBJ2-7; perhaps TRBD1 as D (5 bases). V lost 5 bases, J lost 5 bases, and 19 bases lay in between. CDR1 is MNHEY, CDR2 SMNVEV, per germline (reference sequence). The CDR3 extends over 15 amino acids. CDR3 residues: CASSLTKGFGHEQYF. CDR3 nucleotide sequence: TGTGCCAGCAGTCTTACTAAGGGGTTCGGGCACGAGCAGTACTTC.

V and J are TRBV5-1 and TRBJ1-5; D unresolved. CDR1 and CDR2 (germline): SGHRS, YFSETQ. This CDR3 contains 16 residues. V dropped 1 base and J dropped 0 bases, with 11 bases sitting between them. Written as DNA, the CDR3 is TGCGCCAGCAGCTTGAAGATAGGGAGTAGCAATCAGCCCCAGCATTTT. Its translation is CASSLKIGSSNQPQHF.

Only a few counts were recorded for this clonotype. The chain combines TRBV19 with TRBJ2-7; TRBD2 agrees at 14 bases. Germline V gene data show CDR1 as LNHDA and CDR2 as SQIVND (reference sequence). V was clipped by 4 bases and J by 4 bases; unmatched bases: 12. The CDR3 is 18 residues long. The CDR3 DNA reads as TGTGCCAGTAGTAGGAAGTCTCCCGGACTAGCGGGAGGTTACGAGCAGTACTTC. It translates to CASSRKSPGLAGGYEQYF.